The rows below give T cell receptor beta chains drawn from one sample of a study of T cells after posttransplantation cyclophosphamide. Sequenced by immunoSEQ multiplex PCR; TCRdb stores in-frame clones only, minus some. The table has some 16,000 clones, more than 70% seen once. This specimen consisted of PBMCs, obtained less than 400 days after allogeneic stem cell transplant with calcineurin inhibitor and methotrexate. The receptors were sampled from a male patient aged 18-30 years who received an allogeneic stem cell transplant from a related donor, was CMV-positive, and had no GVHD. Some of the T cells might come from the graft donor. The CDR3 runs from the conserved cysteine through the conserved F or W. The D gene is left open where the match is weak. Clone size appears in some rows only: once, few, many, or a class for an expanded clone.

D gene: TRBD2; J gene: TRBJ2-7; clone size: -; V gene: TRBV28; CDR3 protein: CASISGTSGEGAYEQYF; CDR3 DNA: TGTGCCAGCATCTCCGGGACTAGCGGTGAAGGGGCCTACGAGCAGTACTTC
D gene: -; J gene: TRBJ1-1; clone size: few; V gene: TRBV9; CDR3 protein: CASSVDGVNTEAFF; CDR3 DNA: TGTGCCAGCAGCGTAGATGGAGTGAACACTGAAGCTTTCTTT
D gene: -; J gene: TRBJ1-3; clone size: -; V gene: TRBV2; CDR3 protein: CASSEGPNSGNTIYF; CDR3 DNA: TGTGCCAGCAGTGAAGGGCCGAACTCTGGAAACACCATATATTTT
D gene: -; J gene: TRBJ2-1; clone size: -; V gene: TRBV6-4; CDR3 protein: CASSDSTFPRLSEQFF; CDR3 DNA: TGTGCCAGCAGTGACTCGACGTTCCCAAGACTCAGTGAGCAGTTCTTC
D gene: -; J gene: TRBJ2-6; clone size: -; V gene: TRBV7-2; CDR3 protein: CASSLGRGFSGANVLTF; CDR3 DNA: TGTGCCAGCAGCTTAGGGCGCGGCTTCTCTGGGGCCAACGTCCTGACTTTC
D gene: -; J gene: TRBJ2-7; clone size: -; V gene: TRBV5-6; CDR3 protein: CASSLVRDSYEQYF; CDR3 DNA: TGTGCCAGCAGCTTGGTCAGGGACTCCTACGAGCAGTACTTC
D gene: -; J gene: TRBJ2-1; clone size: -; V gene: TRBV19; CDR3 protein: CASSINSVQFF; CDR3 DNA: TGTGCCAGTAGTATAAATTCGGTGCAGTTCTTC
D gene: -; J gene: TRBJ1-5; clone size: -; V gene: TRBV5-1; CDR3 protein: CASRKSSNQPQHF; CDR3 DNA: TGCGCCAGCAGGAAGAGTAGCAATCAGCCCCAGCATTTT
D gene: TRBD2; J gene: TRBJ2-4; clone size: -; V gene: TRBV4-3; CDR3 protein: CASSQGLAGKNIQYF; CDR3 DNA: TGCGCCAGCAGCCAAGGACTAGCGGGTAAAAACATTCAGTACTTC
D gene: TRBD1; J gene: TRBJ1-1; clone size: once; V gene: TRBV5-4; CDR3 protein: CASSYGTGGGTEAFF; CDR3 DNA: TGTGCCAGCAGCTATGGGACAGGAGGTGGTACTGAAGCTTTCTTT
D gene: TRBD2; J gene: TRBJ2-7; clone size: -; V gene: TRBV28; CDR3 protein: CASTYSGELPYEQYF; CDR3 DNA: TGTGCCAGCACCTACAGCGGGGAGCTCCCCTACGAGCAGTACTTC
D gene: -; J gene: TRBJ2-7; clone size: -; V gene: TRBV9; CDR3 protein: CASSVGGDSPVEQYF; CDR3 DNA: TGTGCCAGCAGCGTAGGGGGTGACAGCCCTGTCGAGCAGTACTTC
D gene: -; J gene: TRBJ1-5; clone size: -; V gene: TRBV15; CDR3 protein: CATSLPNFRQASNQPQHF; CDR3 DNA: TGTGCCACCAGCCTCCCGAACTTTAGGCAGGCTAGCAATCAGCCCCAGCATTTT
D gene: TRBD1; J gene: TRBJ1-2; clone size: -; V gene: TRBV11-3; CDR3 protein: CASSLWDSSYGYTF; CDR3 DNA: TGTGCCAGCAGCTTATGGGACAGTAGCTATGGCTACACCTTC
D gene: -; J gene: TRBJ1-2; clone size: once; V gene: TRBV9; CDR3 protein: CASSVIPGSNYGYTF; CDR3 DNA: TGTGCCAGCAGCGTAATTCCGGGGTCTAACTATGGCTACACCTTC
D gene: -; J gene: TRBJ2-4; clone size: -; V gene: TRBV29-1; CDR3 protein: CSVEAGEGKNIQYF; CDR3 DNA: TGCAGCGTTGAAGCAGGGGAGGGCAAAAACATTCAGTACTTC
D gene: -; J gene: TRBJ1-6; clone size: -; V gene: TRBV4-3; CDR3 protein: CASSQDRQGLGYNSPLHF; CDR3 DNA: TGCGCCAGCAGCCAAGATAGGCAGGGGCTCGGGTATAATTCACCCCTCCACTTT
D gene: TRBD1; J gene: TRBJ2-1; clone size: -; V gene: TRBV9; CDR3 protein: CASSVLPDRGFSEQFF; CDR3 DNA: TGTGCCAGCAGCGTTCTCCCCGACAGGGGATTCAGTGAGCAGTTCTTC
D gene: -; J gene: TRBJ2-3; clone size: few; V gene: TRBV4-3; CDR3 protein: CASSQPGLTDTQYF; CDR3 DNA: TGCGCCAGCAGCCAACCAGGTCTCACAGATACGCAGTATTTT
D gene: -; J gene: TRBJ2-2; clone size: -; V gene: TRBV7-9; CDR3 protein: CASSPSGIETGELFF; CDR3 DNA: TGTGCCAGCAGCCCCTCCGGGATTGAAACCGGGGAGCTGTTTTTT
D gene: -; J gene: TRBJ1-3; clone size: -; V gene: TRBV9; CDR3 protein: CASSVEAGVSSGNTIYF; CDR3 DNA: TGTGCCAGCAGCGTAGAGGCAGGCGTGAGCTCTGGAAACACCATATATTTT
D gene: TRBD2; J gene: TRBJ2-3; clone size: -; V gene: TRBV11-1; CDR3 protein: CASSLRGRAATDTQYF; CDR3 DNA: TGTGCCAGCAGCTTACGCGGGAGGGCCGCAACAGATACGCAGTATTTT